The 28 T cell receptor beta chains below were found in one sample sequenced in a study of T-cell reconstitution after alpha-beta-depleted transplantation in children. Researchers prepared the TCRbeta library using unique molecular identifiers, the study reports. TCRdb re-analysed the PCR reads in MiXCR, keeping a single row per CDR3 protein. The profile shows fewer than 400,000 distinct CDR3 sequences, 20% of them singletons. This material consisted of PBMCs from the stem cell graft donor, taken from the stem cell graft. These receptors all come from a human donor who donated a stem cell graft to a child with acute myeloid leukemia.

This clonotype turned up a few times. V usage is TRBV20-1 and J usage is TRBJ2-7, with D hard to call. Germline V gene sequence: CDR1 DFQATT, CDR2 SNEGSKA (reference sequence). V lost 5 bases and J lost 4, with 9 bases in between. This CDR3 has 11 residues. Here the CDR3 reads CSARTGYEQYF. CDR3 nucleotides: TGCAGTGCTCGGACCGGTTACGAGCAGTACTTC.

This clonotype turned up a few times. The chain combines TRBV11-1 with TRBJ2-1, with 7 nucleotides matching TRBD1. The CDR3 extends over 16 amino acids. CDR1 SGHAT and CDR2 FQDESV come from the germline V gene (reference sequence). V trimming: 2 bases; J trimming: 3 bases; junction bases outside the gene matches: 7. The CDR3: CASSLFTGDIYNEQFF. Here the CDR3 DNA reads TGTGCCAGCAGCTTATTTACAGGGGATATCTACAATGAGCAGTTCTTC.

The chain uses TRBV28 and TRBJ2-4; maybe TRBD1 (7 bases). CDR3 length: 17 amino acids. Germline assignment: CDR1 MDHEN and CDR2 SYDVKM. Trimming pared 5 bases from V and 0 bases from J, leaving 17 bases between. The CDR3 loop reads CASSKDDRDLAKNIQYF. The CDR3 bases are TGTGCCAGCAGTAAAGATGACAGGGACTTAGCCAAAAACATTCAGTACTTC.

This clonotype was counted a few times. The chain employs TRBV7-9 and TRBJ2-1; 10 positions match TRBD2. The V gene's germline CDR1 is SEHNR and CDR2 FQNEAQ (reference sequence). The CDR3 length is 14 residues. The V and J ends lost 5 bases and 6 bases, in that order; junction bases with no gene match: 4. The CDR3 region is CASSLSGRPNEQFF. The CDR3 nucleotides read TGTGCCAGCAGCCTTAGCGGGAGGCCCAATGAGCAGTTCTTC.

The genes are TRBV5-6 and TRBJ2-7; D tentatively reads TRBD1 or TRBD2 (5 bases each). This CDR3 has 13 residues. Trimming took off 5 bases at V and 3 bases at J, with 12 bases between the two ends. Per germline, CDR1 SGHDT and CDR2 YYEEEE. The DNA of the CDR3 is TGTGCCAGCAGAGGGACCCACCTCTACGAGCAGTACTTC. Translating gives CASRGTHLYEQYF.

The chain couples TRBV27 to TRBJ2-3; 15 nucleotides agree with TRBD2. Germline CDR1 and CDR2: MNHEY and SMNVEV (reference sequence). J gave up 8 bases and V 5 bases, and 5 bases lay outside the gene matches. The CDR3 spans 15 residues. Here the CDR3 DNA reads TGTGCCAGCAGTCCATGGACTAGCGGGAGGGGTACGCAGTATTTT. Translating gives CASSPWTSGRGTQYF.

This clonotype was recorded at least ten times. The V and J genes are TRBV5-1 and TRBJ1-2, with D perhaps matching TRBD1 (5 bases). Trimming left V 0 bases short and J 2 bases short, with 11 bases between. The CDR3 length is 15 residues. Germline V lookup: CDR1 SGHRS, CDR2 YFSETQ. The CDR3 here is CASSLVQGPNYGYTF. DNA for the CDR3: TGCGCCAGCAGCTTGGTGCAGGGACCAAACTATGGCTACACCTTC.

V gene TRBV30 combines with J gene TRBJ2-1; D may be TRBD1 (7 bases). Germline CDR1 reads GTSNPN; CDR2 reads SVGIG (reference sequence). This CDR3 has 14 amino acids. Trimming took off 4 bases at V and 7 bases at J, with 17 bases between the two ends. CDR3 sequence: CAWNRARGVNEQFF. DNA for the CDR3: TGTGCCTGGAATCGCGCCAGGGGGGTAAATGAGCAGTTCTTC.

This chain joins TRBV20-1 and TRBJ1-5, with 8 bases aligning to TRBD1. Trimming removed 5 bases from V and 1 base from J; junction bases left unmatched: 4. The CDR3 runs to 14 residues. CDR1 and CDR2 (germline): DFQATT, SNEGSKA (reference sequence). The CDR3 here is CSAVQGVSNQPQHF. DNA for the CDR3: TGCAGTGCTGTACAGGGGGTAAGCAATCAGCCCCAGCATTTT.

The table lists this clonotype with a few counts. This sequence joins TRBV7-8 and TRBJ2-7; D is perhaps TRBD2 (6 bases). Per the germline V gene, CDR1 is SGHVS and CDR2 is FQNEAQ. V lost 2 bases, J lost 4 bases, and 15 bases lay in between. The CDR3 length is 15 residues. CDR3: CASSLSSGVGYEQYF. The CDR3 DNA reads TGTGCCAGCAGCTTATCGTCGGGGGTCGGGTACGAGCAGTACTTC. The full variable domain, its missing parts supplied by reference TRBV7-8 and TRBJ2-7, is GAGVSQSPRYKVAKRGQDVALRCDPISGHVSLFWYQQALGQGPEFLTYFQNEAQLDKSGLPSDRFFAERPEGSVSTLKIQRTQQEDSAVYLCASSLSSGVGYEQYFGPGTRLTVT.

The chain recombines TRBV19 with TRBJ2-1, with 12 bases identical to TRBD1. Germline assignment: CDR1 LNHDA and CDR2 SQIVND (reference sequence). V shed 3 bases and J 10 bases; nucleotides not matched to a gene: 7. This CDR3 is 15 amino acids long. CDR3 in amino acids: CASSISGTGGPEQFF. CDR3 nucleotides: TGTGCCAGTAGTATCTCCGGGACAGGGGGCCCCGAGCAGTTCTTC.

This clonotype was seen many times. The chain is built from TRBV6-5 and TRBJ1-2; D is ambiguous. The CDR3 runs to 18 residues. CDR1 is MNHEY, CDR2 SVGAGI, per germline. The V gene lost 0 bases and the J gene lost 5 bases, with 22 bases spanning the gap. CDR3 bases: TGTGCCAGCAGTTACTCATCAGCCAGCACCCGGGCCGCTTATGGCTACACCTTC. The encoded protein is CASSYSSASTRAAYGYTF.

The gene calls are TRBV12-3 or TRBV12-4 and TRBJ1-1; D gene ambiguous. The CDR3 loop spans 13 amino acids. Deletions cut 6 bases from V and 11 bases from J, with 19 bases between. CDR3 loop: CASSKAGFTAAFF. The CDR3 DNA reads TGTGCCAGCAGCAAAGCTGGGTTTACAGCGGCTTTCTTT.

The genes are TRBV4-1 and TRBJ1-1; the match to TRBD1 covers 9 bases. The germline V gene has CDR1 MGHRA and CDR2 YSYEKL. V trimming: 3 bases; J trimming: 5 bases; junction bases outside the gene matches: 7. The CDR3 totals 15 residues. The CDR3 loop is CASSHITGGRTEAFF. In DNA form, the CDR3 reads TGCGCCAGCAGCCACATTACAGGGGGCCGGACTGAAGCTTTCTTT.

In its sample, this clonotype was seen a few times. The rearrangement links TRBV5-1 to TRBJ1-6, with TRBD1 as a possible D gene (5 bases). V dropped 4 bases and J dropped 9 bases, with 17 bases sitting between them. The CDR3 extends over 15 amino acids. CDR1 and CDR2 from the germline V gene are SGHRS and YFSETQ. The DNA for the CDR3 is TGCGCCAGCAGCCACCTGGGGGGTGAAAGTTCACCCCTCCACTTT. Its protein is CASSHLGGESSPLHF.

This clonotype was recorded many times. This chain joins TRBV12-3 or TRBV12-4 and TRBJ2-5; TRBD2 is a possible D gene (6 bases). Trimming shortened V by 5 bases and J by 7 bases, and 17 bases separated the two germline ends. The CDR3 loop spans 14 amino acids. CDR3 sequence (DNA): TGTGCCAGCAGTGAGGGGAGGAGGGGAGGGACCCAGTACTTC. Translated: CASSEGRRGGTQYF.

This clonotype occurred a few times. The CDR3 region has the DNA TGTGCCAGTAGTATAGCCGACCGACCAGGGGAGACCCAGTACTTC. Protein: CASSIADRPGETQYF. The chain combines TRBV19 with TRBJ2-5; tentatively, D is TRBD1 (5 bases). The germline gives CDR1 LNHDA, CDR2 SQIVND (reference sequence). Trimming pared 1 base from V and 5 bases from J, leaving 14 bases between. The length of the CDR3 is 15 residues.

This clonotype was found a few times. The rearrangement links TRBV5-1 to TRBJ1-1; possibly TRBD1 for D (6 bases). The ends were cut back, 3 bases at V and 3 bases at J, with 9 bases in the middle. The V gene's germline CDR1 is SGHRS and CDR2 YFSETQ. The CDR3 totals 13 residues. CDR3 loop: CASSWEGDTEAFF. Written as DNA, the CDR3 is TGCGCCAGCAGCTGGGAGGGGGACACTGAAGCTTTCTTT.

In its sample, this clonotype was seen many times. The chain employs TRBV20-1 and TRBJ1-1, with 7 bases fitting TRBD1. Germline V gene lookup returns CDR1 DFQATT and CDR2 SNEGSKA (reference sequence). The CDR3 consists of 12 residues. V dropped 5 bases and J dropped 4; count of bases not matched to a gene: 4. Written as DNA, the CDR3 is TGCAGTGCTGGCGACAGGGTCACTGAAGCTTTCTTT. This sequence encodes CSAGDRVTEAFF.

This clonotype came up a few times. This chain joins TRBV7-3 and TRBJ2-1; the match to TRBD2 covers 8 bases. Germline V gives CDR1 SGHTA, CDR2 FQGTGA. CDR3 length: 15 amino acids. Losses at the gene ends were 3 bases for V and 5 bases for J; bases not matched to a gene: 6. This CDR3 is CASSFPGGPHNEQFF. The CDR3 bases are TGTGCCAGCAGCTTCCCGGGAGGGCCTCACAATGAGCAGTTCTTC. Full variable domain (rest looked up from reference TRBV7-3 and TRBJ2-1): GAGVSQTPSNKVTEKGKYVELRCDPISGHTALYWYRQSLGQGPEFLIYFQGTGAADDSGLPNDRFFAVRPEGSVSTLKIQRTERGDSAVYLCASSFPGGPHNEQFFGPGTRLTVL.

The CDR3 bases are TGTGCCAGCAGTAGCAGGGTGGGGCAAGAGACCCAGTACTTC. Translating gives CASSSRVGQETQYF. This rearrangement joins TRBV28 to TRBJ2-5; D is perhaps TRBD1 (5 bases). Trimming shortened V by 5 bases and J by 2 bases, and 12 bases separated the two germline ends. Germline CDR1 reads MDHEN; CDR2 reads SYDVKM. The CDR3 runs to 14 residues.

This clonotype was counted between two and nine times. The chain links TRBV20-1 to TRBJ1-2, with TRBD1 matching over 8 bases. This CDR3 is 13 amino acids long. CDR1 and CDR2 from the germline V gene are DFQATT and SNEGSKA (reference sequence). V lost 2 bases to trimming and J lost 4 bases; unmatched junction nucleotides: 3. CDR3 in DNA: TGCAGTGCTAGATCCGGACAGGGCTATGGCTACACCTTC. It encodes CSARSGQGYGYTF.

This clonotype was picked up many times. The genes are TRBV4-1 and TRBJ2-5; 11 bases match TRBD2. Trimming at V came to 4 bases and at J to 5 bases, leaving 6 bases not matched to a gene. Looked up from germline, CDR1 is MGHRA and CDR2 is YSYEKL. This CDR3 has 15 amino acids. This chain's CDR3 is CASSLTSGRAETQYF. In DNA form, the CDR3 reads TGCGCCAGCAGCCTCACTAGCGGGAGAGCCGAGACCCAGTACTTC.

The V call is TRBV4-1, the J call TRBJ2-7; TRBD2 might be the D (5 bases). Germline V gives CDR1 MGHRA, CDR2 YSYEKL. Trimming removed 1 base from V and 6 bases from J, with 10 bases in between. This CDR3 has 13 amino acids. This CDR3 is CASSQARGREQYF. The CDR3 DNA sequence: TGCGCCAGCAGCCAAGCACGGGGTCGCGAGCAGTACTTC.

This sequence joins TRBV3-1 and TRBJ2-7, with 10 bases fitting TRBD2. Unmatched junction bases numbered 10, after V lost 4 bases and J lost 4 bases. This CDR3 contains 16 residues. Germline V CDR1 and CDR2: LGHDT, YNNKEL (reference sequence). This CDR3 is CASSRLGSGRAYEQYF. DNA of the CDR3: TGTGCCAGCAGCCGCTTAGGAAGCGGGAGGGCGTACGAGCAGTACTTC.

There are many counts of this clonotype. This chain joins TRBV20-1 and TRBJ2-1, with a tentative D call TRBD2 (5 bases). Trimming shortened V by 1 base and J by 9 bases, and 10 bases separated the two germline ends. The CDR3 has 12 residues. Germline lookup yields CDR1 DFQATT and CDR2 SNEGSKA (reference sequence). The CDR3 is CSARAGRGEQFF. The CDR3 nucleotides are TGCAGTGCTAGAGCTGGCCGGGGTGAGCAGTTCTTC.

This clonotype was detected only a few times. This chain links TRBV28 with TRBJ2-1; 7 bases are shared with TRBD1. The V and J ends lost 3 bases and 4 bases, in that order; junction bases with no gene match: 6. The CDR3 is made up of 15 amino acids. Germline CDR1 and CDR2: MDHEN and SYDVKM. The CDR3: CASSFRGKTYNEQFF. CDR3 in DNA: TGTGCCAGCAGTTTCAGGGGGAAAACGTACAATGAGCAGTTCTTC.

The rearrangement joins TRBV12-3 or TRBV12-4 to TRBJ1-5; 7 bases map to TRBD1. The V and J ends lost 2 bases and 8 bases, in that order; junction bases with no gene match: 9. This CDR3 is built from 15 residues. DNA for the CDR3: TGTGCCAGCAGTTTACGGACAGGCCGATCAGAGCCCCAGCATTTT. This gives the protein CASSLRTGRSEPQHF.